This T cell receptor (beta chain) was captured in a study of blood T cell repertoires in COVID-19. Study details: Samples came from the United States, Italy and Spain, spanning acute and convalescent COVID-19. T cells, B-cell-depleted T cells, or PBMCs supplied cDNA or gDNA.

With V trimmed by 6 bases and J by 3 bases, 8 bases remained unmatched. CDR3 length: 14 residues. The V gene's germline CDR1 is GTSNPN and CDR2 SVGIG (reference sequence). Only in-frame clones appear in the TCRdb table, and some are missing; sequencing was by immunoSEQ multiplex PCR. Found here are more than 85,000 clones, roughly 82% of them singletons; the top ten hold 16%. This chain links TRBV30 with TRBJ2-1; 7 nucleotides agree with TRBD1. This sequence originates from an older woman with acute or convalescent COVID-19. The sequenced sample was peripheral blood. The CDR3 coding sequence is TGTGCCTGTACAGACAGGGCCGGCTACAATGAGCAGTTCTTC. Translation: CACTDRAGYNEQFF.